This TCR beta chain is from a study of cytomegalovirus exposure and HLA in healthy donors. The PCR had 60 Vbeta and 13 Jbeta primers. Produced via immunoSEQ multiplex PCR; TCRdb's table is partial and in-frame only. Here the sample spans 80,000 to 100,000 clones, less than 80% being singletons. Turning to this clone: Its antigen remains unidentified.

Study-level findings and limits: The study carried out a later analysis of TCR beta sequences. It associated 15,000 to 20,000 of them with specific HLA alleles at a false discovery rate of 0.05. The study dropped some indistinguishable V segments, TRBV6-2 and TRBV6-3 among them. A later analysis by the authors found several of the most significant clusters apparently linked to common viral pathogens. When analyzed later, the rates of TCR association showed variation by HLA locus, with DRB1 the most and HLA-C the fewest.

V shed 4 bases, J shed 3 bases, and the junction held 8 bases outside the gene matches. The CDR3 runs to 15 residues. Germline CDR1 reads LGHNA; CDR2 reads YNFKEQ. Sequencing was carried out using PBMCs. The origin of this receptor is a man in his thirties or forties in good health and CMV-seropositive. The chain recombines TRBV4-2 with TRBJ1-2, with 7 bases aligning to TRBD1. As DNA, the CDR3 is TGTGCCAGCAGCCCAGGGGGAAGGTACGACTATGGCTACACCTTC. Translated, it gives CASSPGGRYDYGYTF.